This TCR beta chain was documented in a study of Ad26.COV2.S vaccination and SARS-CoV-2 variants. The CDR3 has 13 residues. CDR1 SNHLY and CDR2 FYNNEI come from the germline V gene. V shed 2 bases and J shed 5 bases, with 10 bases lying between them. The assay was immunoSEQ multiplex PCR, and TCRdb's table has in-frame clones only and misses some. This table holds hundreds of thousands of clones, roughly 84% found once. Treatment noted: 15 to 20 received Ad26.COV2.S at low or high dose, single or two shots; several received placebo; per-sample allocation not given. Sampling took place 63 days after the first vaccine or placebo injection.

The rearrangement uses TRBV2 and TRBJ2-7; TRBD1 might be the D (5 bases). Sequenced here: peripheral blood, sampled in a trial of Ad26.COV2.S vaccine versus placebo. The receptor's source is a person between 18 and 59 years old who received the Ad26.COV2.S COVID-19 vaccine or a placebo. CDR3 amino acids: CASSEPGRDEQYF. The CDR3 region has the DNA TGTGCCAGCAGTGAACCGGGCAGGGACGAGCAGTACTTC.